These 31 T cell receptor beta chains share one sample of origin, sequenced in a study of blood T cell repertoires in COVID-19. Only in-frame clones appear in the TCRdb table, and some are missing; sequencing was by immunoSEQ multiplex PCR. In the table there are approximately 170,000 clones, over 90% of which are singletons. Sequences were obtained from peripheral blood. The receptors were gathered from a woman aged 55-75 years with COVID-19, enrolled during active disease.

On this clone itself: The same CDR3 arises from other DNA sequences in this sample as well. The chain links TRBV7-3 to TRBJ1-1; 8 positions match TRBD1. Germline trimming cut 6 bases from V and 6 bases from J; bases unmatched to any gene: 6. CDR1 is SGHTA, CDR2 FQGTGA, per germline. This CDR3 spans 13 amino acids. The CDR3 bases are TGTGCCAGCAGTCCAGGGGGCTCATCTGAAGCTTTCTTT. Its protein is CASSPGGSSEAFF.

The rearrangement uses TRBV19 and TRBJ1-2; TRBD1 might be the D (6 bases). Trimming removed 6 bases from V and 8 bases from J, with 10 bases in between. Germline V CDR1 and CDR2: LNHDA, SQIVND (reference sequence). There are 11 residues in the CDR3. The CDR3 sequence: CASRGGHGYTF. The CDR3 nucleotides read TGTGCCAGTAGGGGGGGGCACGGCTACACCTTC.

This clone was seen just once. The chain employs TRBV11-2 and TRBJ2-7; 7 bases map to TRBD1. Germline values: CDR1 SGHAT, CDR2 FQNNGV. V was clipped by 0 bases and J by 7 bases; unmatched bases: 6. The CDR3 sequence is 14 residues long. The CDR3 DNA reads TGTGCCAGCAGCTTAGACCCGACAGGGATGGAGCAGTACTTC. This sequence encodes CASSLDPTGMEQYF. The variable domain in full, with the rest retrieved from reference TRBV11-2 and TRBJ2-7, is EAGVAQSPRYKIIEKRQSVAFWCNPISGHATLYWYQQILGQGPKLLIQFQNNGVVDDSQLPKDRFSAERLKGVDSTLKIQPAKLEDSAVYLCASSLDPTGMEQYFGPGTRLTVT.

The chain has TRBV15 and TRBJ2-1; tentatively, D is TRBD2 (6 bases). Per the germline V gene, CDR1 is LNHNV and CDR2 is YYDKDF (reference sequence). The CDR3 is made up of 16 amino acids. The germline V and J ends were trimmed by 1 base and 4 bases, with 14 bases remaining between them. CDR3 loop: CATSRGGAMNYNEQFF. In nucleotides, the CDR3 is TGTGCCACCAGCAGAGGCGGGGCCATGAATTACAATGAGCAGTTCTTC.

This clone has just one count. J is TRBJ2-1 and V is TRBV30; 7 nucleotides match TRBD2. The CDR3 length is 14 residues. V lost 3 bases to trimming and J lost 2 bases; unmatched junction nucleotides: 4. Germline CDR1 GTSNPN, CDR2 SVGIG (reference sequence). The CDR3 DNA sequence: TGTGCCTGGAGCCCGGGACTACCCTACAATGAGCAGTTCTTC. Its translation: CAWSPGLPYNEQFF. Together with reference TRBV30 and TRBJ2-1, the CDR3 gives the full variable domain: SQTIHQWPATLVQPVGSPLSLECTVEGTSNPNLYWYRQAAGRGLQLLFYSVGIGQISSEVPQNLSASRPQDRQFILSSKKLLLSDSGFYLCAWSPGLPYNEQFFGPGTRLTVL.

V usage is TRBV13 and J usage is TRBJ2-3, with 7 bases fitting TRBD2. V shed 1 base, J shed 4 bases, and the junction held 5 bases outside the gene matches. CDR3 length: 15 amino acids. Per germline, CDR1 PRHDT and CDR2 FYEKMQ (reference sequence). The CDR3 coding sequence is TGTGCCAGCAGCTTAGTGGGAGGGGAGGCAGATACGCAGTATTTT. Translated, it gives CASSLVGGEADTQYF.

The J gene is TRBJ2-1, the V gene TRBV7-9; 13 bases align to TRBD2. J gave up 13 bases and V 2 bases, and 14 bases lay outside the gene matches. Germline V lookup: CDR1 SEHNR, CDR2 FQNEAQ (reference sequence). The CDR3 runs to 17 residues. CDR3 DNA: TGTGCCAGCAGCTTACCGATAACTAGCGGGGGGGCCAGTGGCCAGTTCTTC. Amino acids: CASSLPITSGGASGQFF.

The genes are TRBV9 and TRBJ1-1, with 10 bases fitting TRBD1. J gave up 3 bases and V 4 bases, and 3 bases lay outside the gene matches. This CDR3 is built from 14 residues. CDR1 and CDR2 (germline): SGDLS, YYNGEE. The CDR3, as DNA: TGTGCCAGCAGCTCAGGGACAGGGGACACTGAAGCTTTCTTT. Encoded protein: CASSSGTGDTEAFF.

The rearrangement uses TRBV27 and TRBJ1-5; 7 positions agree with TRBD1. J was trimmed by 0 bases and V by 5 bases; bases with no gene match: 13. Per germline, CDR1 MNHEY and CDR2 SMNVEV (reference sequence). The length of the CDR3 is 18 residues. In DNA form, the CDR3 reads TGTGCCAGCAGTGCCAGGACAGGACAAACCTATAGCAATCAGCCCCAGCATTTT. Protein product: CASSARTGQTYSNQPQHF.

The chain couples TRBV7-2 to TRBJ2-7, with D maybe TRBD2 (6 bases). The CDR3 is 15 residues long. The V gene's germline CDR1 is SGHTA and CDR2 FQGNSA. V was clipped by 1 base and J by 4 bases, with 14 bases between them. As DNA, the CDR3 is TGTGCCAGCAGCTTAGGTGGGGGGAAGGGGTACGAGCAGTACTTC. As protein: CASSLGGGKGYEQYF. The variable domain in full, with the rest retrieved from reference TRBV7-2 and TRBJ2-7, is GAGVSQSPSNKVTEKGKDVELRCDPISGHTALYWYRQSLGQGLEFLIYFQGNSAPDKSGLPSDRFSAERTGGSVSTLTIQRTQQEDSAVYLCASSLGGGKGYEQYFGPGTRLTVT.

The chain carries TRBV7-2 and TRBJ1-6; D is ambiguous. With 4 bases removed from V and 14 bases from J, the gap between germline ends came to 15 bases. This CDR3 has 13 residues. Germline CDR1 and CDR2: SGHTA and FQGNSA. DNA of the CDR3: TGTGCCAGCAGCTCTCCAGGCCCTTGGGCCCTCCACTTT. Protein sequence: CASSSPGPWALHF.

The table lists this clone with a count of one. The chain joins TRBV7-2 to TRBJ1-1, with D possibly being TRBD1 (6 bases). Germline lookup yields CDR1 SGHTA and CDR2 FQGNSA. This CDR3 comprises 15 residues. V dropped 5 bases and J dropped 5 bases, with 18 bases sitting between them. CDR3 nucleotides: TGTGCCAGCAGCCCAGATGGGACATCCTTGACTGAAGCTTTCTTT. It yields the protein CASSPDGTSLTEAFF.

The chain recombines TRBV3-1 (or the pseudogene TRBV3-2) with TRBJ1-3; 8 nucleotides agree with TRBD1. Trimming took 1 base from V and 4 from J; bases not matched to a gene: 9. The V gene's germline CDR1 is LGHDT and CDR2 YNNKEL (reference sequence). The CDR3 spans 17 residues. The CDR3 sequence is CASSQASRGLIGNTIYF. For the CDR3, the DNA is TGTGCCAGCAGCCAAGCCAGCAGGGGGCTTATAGGAAACACCATATATTTT.

CDR3 sequence (DNA): TGTGCCAGCAGCGCGGATTCTCAAGCTTTCTTT. Amino acids: CASSADSQAFF. The gene calls are TRBV7-9 and TRBJ1-1; no reliable D call. From germline, CDR1 is SEHNR and CDR2 FQNEAQ (reference sequence). This CDR3 spans 11 amino acids. Trimming pared 5 bases from V and 9 bases from J, leaving 10 bases between. Looking up the rest from reference TRBV7-9 and TRBJ1-1 gives the full variable domain: DTGVSQNPRHKITKRGQNVTFRCDPISEHNRLYWYRQTLGQGPEFLTYFQNEAQLEKSRLLSDRFSAERPKGSFSTLEIQRTEQGDSAMYLCASSADSQAFFGQGTRLTVV.

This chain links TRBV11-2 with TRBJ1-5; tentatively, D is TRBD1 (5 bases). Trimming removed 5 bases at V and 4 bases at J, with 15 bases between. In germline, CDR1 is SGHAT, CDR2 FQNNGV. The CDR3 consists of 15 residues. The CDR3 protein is CASSLLGGRNQPQHF. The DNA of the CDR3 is TGTGCCAGCAGCCTGCTGGGGGGTCGGAATCAGCCCCAGCATTTT.

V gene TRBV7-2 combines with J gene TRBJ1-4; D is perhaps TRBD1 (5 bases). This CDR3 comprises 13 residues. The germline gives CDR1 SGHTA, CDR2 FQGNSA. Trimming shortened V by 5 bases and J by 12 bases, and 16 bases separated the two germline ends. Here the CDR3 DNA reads TGTGCCAGCAGCCAAAGGGCCAGGGTACAACTGTTTTTT. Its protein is CASSQRARVQLFF.

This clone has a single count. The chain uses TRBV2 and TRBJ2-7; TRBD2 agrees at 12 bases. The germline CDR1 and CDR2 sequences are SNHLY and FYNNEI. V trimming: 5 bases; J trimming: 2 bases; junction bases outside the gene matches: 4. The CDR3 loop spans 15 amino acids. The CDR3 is CASSLTSGGPYEQYF. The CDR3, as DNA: TGTGCCAGCAGTTTGACTAGCGGGGGCCCCTACGAGCAGTACTTC.

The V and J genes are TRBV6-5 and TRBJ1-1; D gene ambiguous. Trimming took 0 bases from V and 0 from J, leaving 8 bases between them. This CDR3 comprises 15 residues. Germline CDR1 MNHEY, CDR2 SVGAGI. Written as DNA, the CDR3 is TGTGCCAGCAGTTACTCTTTCCGGTTGAACACTGAAGCTTTCTTT. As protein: CASSYSFRLNTEAFF.

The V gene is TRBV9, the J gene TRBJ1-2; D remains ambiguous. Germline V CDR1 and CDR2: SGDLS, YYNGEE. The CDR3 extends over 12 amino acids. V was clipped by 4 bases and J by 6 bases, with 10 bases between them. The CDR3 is CASSTRFNGYTF. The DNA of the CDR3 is TGTGCCAGCAGCACCCGGTTCAATGGCTACACCTTC.

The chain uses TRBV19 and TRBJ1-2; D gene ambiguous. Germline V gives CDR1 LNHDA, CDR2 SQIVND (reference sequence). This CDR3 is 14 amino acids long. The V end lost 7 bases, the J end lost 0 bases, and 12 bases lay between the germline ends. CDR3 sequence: CASKPQDTNYGYTF. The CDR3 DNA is TGTGCCAGTAAGCCTCAGGATACTAACTATGGCTACACCTTC.

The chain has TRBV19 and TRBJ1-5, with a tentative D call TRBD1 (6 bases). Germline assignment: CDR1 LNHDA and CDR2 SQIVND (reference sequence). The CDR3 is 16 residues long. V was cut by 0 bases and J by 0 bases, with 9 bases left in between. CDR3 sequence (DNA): TGTGCCAGTAGTATAGATACAGGGAATAGCAATCAGCCCCAGCATTTT. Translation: CASSIDTGNSNQPQHF. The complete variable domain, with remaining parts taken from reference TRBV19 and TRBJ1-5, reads DGGITQSPKYLFRKEGQNVTLSCEQNLNHDAMYWYRQDPGQGLRLIYYSQIVNDFQKGDIAEGYSVSREKKESFPLTVTSAQKNPTAFYLCASSIDTGNSNQPQHFGDGTRLSIL.

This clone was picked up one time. CDR3 sequence (DNA): TGTGCCAGCAGCCCTGACAGGGGGCGAGGGGGGAAAAACATTCAGTACTTC. Residues: CASSPDRGRGGKNIQYF. This sequence joins TRBV7-9 and TRBJ2-4; 10 bases are a match to TRBD1. The CDR3 spans 17 residues. V gave up 5 bases and J gave up 4 bases; unmatched junction bases: 11. Germline V gene data show CDR1 as SEHNR and CDR2 as FQNEAQ (reference sequence).

CDR3 loop: CASGSGGTEAFF. The CDR3 DNA sequence: TGTGCTAGTGGATCAGGGGGTACTGAAGCTTTCTTT. This rearrangement joins TRBV12-5 to TRBJ1-1, with TRBD1 matching over 7 bases. Germline V gene data show CDR1 as LGHNT and CDR2 as FRNRAP. J lost 5 bases, V lost 6 bases, and 3 bases had no gene match. The CDR3 has 12 amino acids.

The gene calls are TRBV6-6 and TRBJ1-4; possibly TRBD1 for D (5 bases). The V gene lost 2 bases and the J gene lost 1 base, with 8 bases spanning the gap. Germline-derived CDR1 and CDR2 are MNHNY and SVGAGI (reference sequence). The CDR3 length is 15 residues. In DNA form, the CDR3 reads TGTGCCAGCAGTTACCCGGGGGGAACTAATGAAAAACTGTTTTTT. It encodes CASSYPGGTNEKLFF.

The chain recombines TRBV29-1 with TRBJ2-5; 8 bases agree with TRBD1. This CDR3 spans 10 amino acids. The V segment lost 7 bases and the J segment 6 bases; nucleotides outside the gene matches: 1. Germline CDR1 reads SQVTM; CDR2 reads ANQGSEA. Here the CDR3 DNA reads TGCAGCGGGACAGGGAAGACCCAGTACTTC. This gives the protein CSGTGKTQYF.

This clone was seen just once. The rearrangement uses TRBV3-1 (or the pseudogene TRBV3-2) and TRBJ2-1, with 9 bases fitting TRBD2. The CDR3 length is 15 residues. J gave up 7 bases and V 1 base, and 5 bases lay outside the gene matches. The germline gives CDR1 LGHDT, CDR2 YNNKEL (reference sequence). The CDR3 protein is CASSQASGAQNEQFF. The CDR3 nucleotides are TGTGCCAGCAGCCAAGCTAGCGGGGCGCAAAATGAGCAGTTCTTC.

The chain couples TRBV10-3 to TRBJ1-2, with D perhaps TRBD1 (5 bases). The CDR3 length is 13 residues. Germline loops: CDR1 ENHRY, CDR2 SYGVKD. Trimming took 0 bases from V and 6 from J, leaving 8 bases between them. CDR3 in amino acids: CAISESGGDGYTF. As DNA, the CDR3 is TGTGCCATCAGTGAGTCGGGAGGGGATGGCTACACCTTC.

The CDR3 sequence: CASRIQGNEKLFF. DNA of the CDR3: TGTGCCAGCAGAATACAGGGTAATGAAAAACTGTTTTTT. The chain uses TRBV6-5 and TRBJ1-4, with D perhaps matching TRBD1 (6 bases). Germline CDR1 MNHEY, CDR2 SVGAGI. CDR3 length: 13 amino acids. The V end lost 6 bases, the J end lost 4 bases, and 9 bases lay between the germline ends.

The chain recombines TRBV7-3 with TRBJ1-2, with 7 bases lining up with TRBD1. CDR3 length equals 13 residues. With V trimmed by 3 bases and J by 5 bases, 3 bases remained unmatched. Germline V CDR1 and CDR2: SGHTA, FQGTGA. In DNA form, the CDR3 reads TGTGCCAGCAGCTTCGCGACAGGGTATGGCTACACCTTC. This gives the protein CASSFATGYGYTF.

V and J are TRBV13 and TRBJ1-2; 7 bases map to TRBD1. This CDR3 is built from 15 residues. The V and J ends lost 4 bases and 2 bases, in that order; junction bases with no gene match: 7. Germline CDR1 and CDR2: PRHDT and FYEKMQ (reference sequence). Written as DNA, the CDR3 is TGTGCCAGCAGCTACGGATCAGGGGGAAACTATGGCTACACCTTC. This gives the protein CASSYGSGGNYGYTF. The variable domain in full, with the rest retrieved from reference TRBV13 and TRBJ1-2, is AAGVIQSPRHLIKEKRETATLKCYPIPRHDTVYWYQQGPGQDPQFLISFYEKMQSDKGSIPDRFSAQQFSDYHSELNMSSLELGDSALYFCASSYGSGGNYGYTFGSGTRLTVV.

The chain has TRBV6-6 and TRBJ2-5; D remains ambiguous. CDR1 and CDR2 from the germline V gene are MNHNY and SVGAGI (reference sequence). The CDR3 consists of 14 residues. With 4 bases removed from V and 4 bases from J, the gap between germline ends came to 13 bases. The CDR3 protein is CASSSSQLAETQYF. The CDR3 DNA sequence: TGTGCCAGCAGTTCATCCCAGTTGGCAGAGACCCAGTACTTC.